The entry that follows covers one TCR beta chain sequence. This clonotype occurred a few times. The target of this receptor is not known. There are no base qualities to consult, and no much larger clone falls within one base. This entry belongs to a study of T cells after yellow fever vaccination (dated by TCRdb to between 2018 and 2021). Study-wide context: The SMART-Seq v4 Ultra Low Input RNA kit was used to prepare libraries from fractions with low cell numbers. To follow T-cell clones before and after both primary and booster YFV17D yellow fever vaccination, bulk TCR alpha and beta repertoires underwent longitudinal sequencing. Two healthy male donors, one aged 18 to 30 and one aged 30 to 40 years, made up the cohort. Blood was drawn at multiple timepoints before and after primary and secondary immunization, with bulk PBMC replicates and cell subsets isolated. What the research found in general, with its limitations: A small fraction of clonotypes appeared in both the CD4 and CD8 compartments, likely as a result of convergent recombination. Most clones expanded after primary vaccination were re-detected after the booster (almost 97% of CD4 and around 88% of CD8), suggesting broad memory maintenance. Compared with the primary T-cell response, the secondary T-cell response was weaker but faster, peaking on day 5 rather than day 15. Because abundant contaminating clonotypes from the bulk population could be contained in FACS-sorted repertoires, computational filtering was required. The study included only a couple of donors, which limits how far the findings can be generalized.

Trimming takes 5 bases from V and 8 bases from J, and the germline ends sit 21 bases apart. Looking up the germline V gene yields CDR1 MGHRA and CDR2 YSYEKL. The CDR3, cysteine through phenylalanine, is 16 amino acids long. Only the CDR3 region is kept as DNA, spanning 48 bases read in frame from base 1. In the paper's terms, the treatment or condition label means: live attenuated yellow fever vaccine strain. At each blood-draw timepoint, two biological replicates of bulk PBMCs were collected. PBMCs were isolated from peripheral blood using a standard Ficoll-Paque protocol. TriZol was used to extract RNA from bulk PBMCs, from CD4 and CD8 fractions, and from dextramer-positive and dextramer-negative fractions. TCR cDNA was made using 5'RACE template switching, a step that added a universal primer site and unique molecular identifiers. Priming for cDNA synthesis came from both the TCR alpha and TCR beta constant segments. Libraries were amplified in two PCR steps, with sample barcodes and sequencing adapters added in the second step. Sequencing of the libraries was done on either Illumina HiSeq 2500 (2x100 bp) or NovaSeq (2x150 bp). For the original study's pipeline: MIGEC handled demultiplexing of reads and collapsing into UMI consensus sequences, while MiXCR performed V(D)J alignment. Vaccine-responding clonotypes were defined with edgeR using replicate PBMC samples, requiring FDR below 0.01 and a log2 fold change above 5 up to day 15. CD4 or CD8 identity was assigned to each bulk clonotype according to whether the clonotype was present at higher abundance in the sequenced CD4 repertoire or the sequenced CD8 repertoire. The raw public reads went through TCRdb reprocessing: fastp at Q25, MiXCR clone calling, in-frame beta chains kept. Rows matching on CDR3 protein sequence are summarized as one entry with the most common DNA and genes. The V and J calls here are based on TCRdb, not the publication. This sample holds 450,000 to 650,000 distinct CDR3 sequences; less than 25% were observed only once. Less than 20% of the sample is taken by the ten largest.

The source of this sequence is a man aged 18 to 30 who received the YFV17D yellow fever vaccine. Here the chain combines TRBV4-1 and TRBJ1-4; the D gene assignment is ambiguous. Sequencing was performed on PBMCs, taken roughly 20 days after the first yellow fever vaccination. The CDR3 region: CASSSLAGIRDEKLFF. The bases read TGCGCCAGCAGCTCCCTTGCCGGGATAAGAGACGAAAAACTGTTTTTT.